Following are 16 T cell receptor beta chains from one sample sequenced in a study of tumor T cells in aggressive B-cell lymphoma. Profiling relied on immunoSEQ multiplex PCR, and the TCRdb table lists in-frame clones only, not all of them. The sample lists some 330 clones, 95% to 98% seen once, with about 9.3% in the top ten. Sequencing was carried out using tumor tissue. These TCRs come from an adult with diffuse large B cell lymphoma.

About this clone itself: The junction departs from germline at one end; a sequencing error may be responsible. The chain recombines TRBV6-1 with TRBJ1-6; D gene ambiguous. This CDR3 region has 13 residues. Germline CDR1 is MNHNS and CDR2 is SASEGT. The CDR3 DNA follows: TGTGCCAGCAGTGAAGCCTACAATTCACCCCTCCACTTT. It translates to CASSEAYNSPLHF.

The chain recombines TRBV5-1 with TRBJ2-1; unclear D gene. Trimming stripped 4 bases from V and 1 base from J, with 9 bases between. Germline V gene sequence: CDR1 SGHRS, CDR2 YFSETQ. The CDR3 totals 14 residues. CDR3 residues: CASSPARSYNEQFF. The DNA for the CDR3 is TGCGCCAGCAGCCCCGCCCGGTCCTACAATGAGCAGTTCTTC.

This clone was detected once. The gene calls are TRBV15 and TRBJ2-2; 8 bases are shared with TRBD2. CDR3 length: 15 residues. V shed 4 bases, J shed 6 bases, and the junction held 7 bases outside the gene matches. Germline loops: CDR1 LNHNV, CDR2 YYDKDF (reference sequence). CDR3 DNA sequence: TGTGCCACCAGCAACGGGGGGGCCGGATCCGGGGAGCTGTTTTTT. This sequence encodes CATSNGGAGSGELFF.

The rearrangement joins TRBV5-6 to TRBJ1-2; the D gene is possibly TRBD1 (5 bases). There are 13 residues in the CDR3. CDR1 is SGHDT and CDR2 is YYEEEE in the germline V gene. V gave up 3 bases and J gave up 5 bases, with 11 bases separating them. CDR3 nucleotide sequence: TGTGCCAGCAGCTCGACAGCCCTTTATGGCTACACCTTC. This gives the protein CASSSTALYGYTF.

The chain links TRBV15 to TRBJ1-1; D might be TRBD1 (6 bases). CDR3 length: 14 amino acids. The V and J ends lost 0 bases and 5 bases respectively, with 10 bases between them. The germline CDR1 and CDR2 sequences are LNHNV and YYDKDF (reference sequence). The CDR3 DNA sequence: TGTGCCACCAGCAGAGATTGGCAGGGGACTGAAGCTTTCTTT. Protein: CATSRDWQGTEAFF.

The CDR3 spells CASLRLNEQFF. The CDR3 DNA follows: TGTGCCAGCCTCAGGTTGAATGAGCAGTTCTTC. This sequence joins TRBV6-1 and TRBJ2-1; D uncertain. Trimming cost V 8 bases and J 7 bases, with 9 bases left between them. From germline, CDR1 is MNHNS and CDR2 SASEGT. The CDR3 sequence is 11 residues long.

The chain recombines TRBV7-3 with TRBJ2-2; D is possibly TRBD2 (6 bases). Per the germline V gene, CDR1 is SGHTA and CDR2 is FQGTGA. CDR3 size: 13 residues. The ends were cut back, 7 bases at V and 5 bases at J, with 11 bases in the middle. The CDR3 reads CASTSGTTGELFF. The DNA of the CDR3 is TGTGCCAGCACCTCTGGGACTACCGGGGAGCTGTTTTTT.

The chain combines TRBV2 with TRBJ2-5; 11 nucleotides line up with TRBD2. The CDR3 is 16 amino acids. CDR1 is SNHLY, CDR2 FYNNEI, per germline. V trimming: 3 bases; J trimming: 2 bases; junction bases outside the gene matches: 5. The DNA for the CDR3 is TGTGCCAGCAGTGATGCGCTAGCGGGGGGACAAGAGACCCAGTACTTC. Translation gives CASSDALAGGQETQYF. Complete variable domain (other parts from reference TRBV2 and TRBJ2-5): EPEVTQTPSHQVTQMGQEVILRCVPISNHLYFYWYRQILGQKVEFLVSFYNNEISEKSEIFDDQFSVERPDGSNFTLKIRSTKLEDSAMYFCASSDALAGGQETQYFGPGTRLLVL.

The chain joins TRBV9 to TRBJ2-6; perhaps TRBD1 as D (5 bases). The CDR3 contains 15 residues. Looked up from germline, CDR1 is SGDLS and CDR2 is YYNGEE. V lost 0 bases and J 1 base, leaving 5 bases between the germline ends. CDR3 bases: TGTGCCAGCAGCGTAGAGGGGTCTGGGGCCAACGTCCTGACTTTC. It codes for CASSVEGSGANVLTF.

V is TRBV18 and J is TRBJ1-1; 9 bases agree with TRBD1. CDR1 and CDR2 (germline): KGHSH, LQKENI. The CDR3 has 15 amino acids. Losses at the gene ends were 2 bases for V and 5 bases for J; bases not matched to a gene: 6. The DNA for the CDR3 is TGTGCCAGCTCACCAAAAAGGACAGGGGAGACTGAAGCTTTCTTT. This gives the protein CASSPKRTGETEAFF.

This clone was seen a single time. V usage is TRBV4-1 and J usage is TRBJ2-2; 8 nucleotides match TRBD1. V shed 0 bases, J shed 1 base, and the junction held 7 bases outside the gene matches. This CDR3 comprises 18 residues. CDR1 MGHRA and CDR2 YSYEKL come from the germline V gene. CDR3 in amino acids: CASSQEPGGAGNTGELFF. The CDR3 DNA reads TGCGCCAGCAGCCAAGAACCAGGGGGCGCTGGGAACACCGGGGAGCTGTTTTTT.

This rearrangement joins TRBV30 to TRBJ1-1, with a possible D match to TRBD1 (6 bases). The germline V gene has CDR1 GTSNPN and CDR2 SVGIG (reference sequence). The CDR3 has 13 amino acids. The V and J ends lost 0 bases and 4 bases respectively, with 9 bases between them. This CDR3 is CAWSVYRATEAFF. CDR3 in DNA: TGTGCCTGGAGTGTTTACAGGGCCACTGAAGCTTTCTTT. The full variable domain, rest sourced from reference TRBV30 and TRBJ1-1, is SQTIHQWPATLVQPVGSPLSLECTVEGTSNPNLYWYRQAAGRGLQLLFYSVGIGQISSEVPQNLSASRPQDRQFILSSKKLLLSDSGFYLCAWSVYRATEAFFGQGTRLTVV.

V is TRBV11-2 and J is TRBJ2-7, with a tentative D call TRBD2 (5 bases). The CDR3 sequence is 12 residues long. CDR1 SGHAT and CDR2 FQNNGV come from the germline V gene. The V and J ends lost 1 base and 7 bases respectively, with 8 bases between them. CDR3 bases: TGTGCCAGCAGCTTAGTGGGAGAAGAGCAGTACTTC. This encodes CASSLVGEEQYF. The full variable domain, its missing parts supplied by reference TRBV11-2 and TRBJ2-7, is EAGVAQSPRYKIIEKRQSVAFWCNPISGHATLYWYQQILGQGPKLLIQFQNNGVVDDSQLPKDRFSAERLKGVDSTLKIQPAKLEDSAVYLCASSLVGEEQYFGPGTRLTVT.

CDR3 nucleotide sequence: TGTGCCAGCAGTTCCCCGGGTTATGGCTACACCTTC. This encodes CASSSPGYGYTF. The chain employs TRBV27 and TRBJ1-2; D not certain. V was cut by 4 bases and J by 5 bases, with 8 bases left in between. The CDR3 sequence is 12 residues long. Germline lookup yields CDR1 MNHEY and CDR2 SMNVEV (reference sequence).

This chain uses TRBV7-2 with TRBJ1-2; D ambiguous. The CDR3 is 12 amino acids. The germline CDR1 and CDR2 sequences are SGHTA and FQGNSA. V was pared by 2 bases and J by 4 bases, with 5 bases between. CDR3 sequence reads: CASSLTAYGYTF. CDR3 nucleotide sequence: TGTGCCAGCAGCTTAACTGCCTATGGCTACACCTTC.

This chain uses TRBV28 with TRBJ1-1; weak D call: TRBD1 (6 bases). The germline V gene has CDR1 MDHEN and CDR2 SYDVKM. Trimming stripped 1 base from V and 7 bases from J, with 19 bases between. The CDR3 has 16 amino acids. The chain's CDR3 is CASSLFAGAGSVEAFF. In nucleotides, the CDR3 is TGTGCCAGCAGTTTATTTGCGGGGGCTGGATCGGTTGAAGCTTTCTTT.